The text below deals with one T cell receptor beta chain. The antigen is unknown. The data are from a study of cytomegalovirus exposure and HLA in healthy donors. PCR amplification relied on 60 Vbeta primers (plus 13 Jbeta primers). Measured with immunoSEQ multiplex PCR; TCRdb has only the in-frame clones, and not every one. Among some 57,000 clones listed, approximately 70% were seen once. The V segment lost 3 bases and the J segment 6 bases; nucleotides outside the gene matches: 7. Germline CDR1 SGHVS, CDR2 FQNEAQ. This CDR3 is built from 15 residues. The study, taken as a whole, reports: Three chains tied to CMV proved CMV antigen-specific in vitro. Later analysis indicated greater clonal expansion among HLA-associated TCR beta chains than among equally common other chains. Of the V segments, some could not be distinguished, including TRBV6-2 and TRBV6-3, and were excluded.

Donors consisted of healthy bone marrow donors. Input material: PBMCs. This chain joins TRBV7-8 and TRBJ2-1, with 8 bases lining up with TRBD1. This receptor was taken from an older woman in good health and CMV-seropositive. This chain's CDR3 is CASSFGQGPFNEQFF. In DNA, the CDR3 is TGTGCCAGCAGCTTCGGACAGGGCCCCTTCAATGAGCAGTTCTTC.